This TCR beta chain was captured in a study of beta chain features in type 1 diabetes. There are a few counts of this clone. Expressed TCRB transcripts got sequenced, as all isolated RNA was reverse transcribed. The repertoire was sequenced with immunoSEQ multiplex PCR; TCRdb's copy has only in-frame clones and lacks some. The sample has fewer than 250,000 clones, approximately 14% seen once; the top ten hold about 0.026%. Germline V gene sequence: CDR1 SGHRS, CDR2 YFSETQ. The CDR3 is 14 residues long. V dropped 4 bases and J dropped 6; count of bases not matched to a gene: 3. The rearrangement joins TRBV5-1 to TRBJ2-6, with 8 bases lining up with TRBD1. The source of this sequence is a woman in her thirties or forties in good health. Sequencing used naive CD4+ T cells from blood. The CDR3 sequence: CASSPTGVANVLTF. CDR3 sequence (DNA): TGCGCCAGCAGCCCGACAGGGGTGGCCAACGTCCTGACTTTC. The full variable domain, completed using reference TRBV5-1 and TRBJ2-6, is KAGVTQTPRYLIKTRGQQVTLSCSPISGHRSVSWYQQTPGQGLQFLFEYFSETQRNKGNFPGRFSGRQFSNSRSEMNVSTLELGDSALYLCASSPTGVANVLTFGAGSRLTVL.